A selection of T cell receptor beta chains follows, all from one sample in a study of blood T cell repertoires in COVID-19. The protocol was immunoSEQ multiplex PCR, while the TCRdb copy is restricted to in-frame clones and leaves out a portion. The sample holds under 300,000 clones, around 82% seen once. Sequencing input: peripheral blood. These receptors were obtained from a woman older than 75 with active or convalescent COVID-19. CDR3s include the opening cysteine and the closing phenylalanine or tryptophan. Each record gives: clone size, V gene, D gene, J gene, CDR3 protein, CDR3 DNA. The D gene is left open where the match is weak. Clone size is shown for a subset of rows, as once, few, many or a class of expanded clone.

clone size: .; V gene: TRBV7-6; D gene: .; J gene: TRBJ2-4; CDR3 protein: CASSSPPQGPIRLWAKNIQYF; CDR3 DNA: TGTGCCAGCAGCTCCCCCCCCCAGGGGCCGATCCGTTTATGGGCCAAAAACATTCAGTACTTC
clone size: .; V gene: TRBV29-1; D gene: .; J gene: TRBJ1-1; CDR3 protein: CSVEDRYREGTEAFF; CDR3 DNA: TGCAGCGTTGAAGATCGATACAGGGAAGGAACTGAAGCTTTCTTT
clone size: .; V gene: TRBV5-5; D gene: .; J gene: TRBJ2-5; CDR3 protein: CASANGQGETQYF; CDR3 DNA: TGTGCCAGCGCCAATGGGCAGGGAGAGACCCAGTACTTC
clone size: .; V gene: TRBV19; D gene: TRBD1; J gene: TRBJ1-3; CDR3 protein: CACRRGRGPGSGNTIYF; CDR3 DNA: TGTGCCTGCCGTCGGGGCAGGGGGCCGGGATCTGGAAACACCATATATTTT
clone size: .; V gene: TRBV7-9; D gene: TRBD1; J gene: TRBJ2-3; CDR3 protein: CASSHTGQGIRDTQYF; CDR3 DNA: TGTGCCAGCAGTCATACGGGACAGGGTATTAGGGATACGCAGTATTTT
clone size: few; V gene: TRBV3-1/TRBV3-2; D gene: .; J gene: TRBJ2-4; CDR3 protein: CASSQDPGFIQYF; CDR3 DNA: TGTGCCAGCAGCCAAGACCCAGGCTTCATTCAGTACTTC
clone size: .; V gene: TRBV28; D gene: .; J gene: TRBJ1-2; CDR3 protein: CASSWAAYGYTF; CDR3 DNA: TGTGCCAGCAGTTGGGCAGCTTATGGCTACACCTTC
clone size: .; V gene: TRBV5-1; D gene: TRBD2; J gene: TRBJ2-1; CDR3 protein: CASSLVPSGRNYNEQFF; CDR3 DNA: TGCGCCAGCAGCTTGGTCCCTAGCGGGAGGAACTACAATGAGCAGTTCTTC
clone size: .; V gene: TRBV24-1; D gene: .; J gene: TRBJ1-4; CDR3 protein: CATSDLTSGEKLFF; CDR3 DNA: TGTGCCACCAGTGATTTAACTTCGGGAGAAAAACTGTTTTTT
clone size: .; V gene: TRBV28; D gene: TRBD1; J gene: TRBJ2-5; CDR3 protein: CASSSRRTGGGETQYF; CDR3 DNA: TGTGCCAGCAGTTCTCGCCGGACAGGGGGCGGAGAGACCCAGTACTTC
clone size: few; V gene: TRBV5-4; D gene: TRBD1; J gene: TRBJ1-1; CDR3 protein: CASSFSGTGGAIAFF; CDR3 DNA: TGTGCCAGCAGCTTCTCCGGGACAGGGGGCGCGATAGCTTTCTTT
clone size: .; V gene: TRBV5-1; D gene: .; J gene: TRBJ1-1; CDR3 protein: CASSLQGPSTEAFF; CDR3 DNA: TGCGCCAGCAGCTTGCAGGGCCCGAGCACTGAAGCTTTCTTT
clone size: .; V gene: TRBV27; D gene: TRBD1; J gene: TRBJ1-5; CDR3 protein: CASSLRTGLYSNQPQHF; CDR3 DNA: TGTGCCAGCAGTCTTCGGACAGGCCTATATAGCAATCAGCCCCAGCATTTT
clone size: .; V gene: TRBV6-5; D gene: TRBD1; J gene: TRBJ1-5; CDR3 protein: CASSKTGGSNQPQHF; CDR3 DNA: TGTGCCAGCAGTAAGACAGGGGGCTCGAATCAGCCCCAGCATTTT
clone size: .; V gene: TRBV6-4; D gene: .; J gene: TRBJ1-1; CDR3 protein: CASRRETIAEAFF; CDR3 DNA: TGTGCCAGCAGGAGGGAGACGATCGCTGAAGCTTTCTTT
clone size: .; V gene: TRBV9; D gene: TRBD1; J gene: TRBJ2-5; CDR3 protein: CASSVGVGGRETQYF; CDR3 DNA: TGTGCCAGCAGCGTAGGAGTAGGGGGCCGAGAGACCCAGTACTTC
clone size: few; V gene: TRBV15; D gene: .; J gene: TRBJ1-1; CDR3 protein: CATSVGGGKNTEAFF; CDR3 DNA: TGTGCCACCAGCGTGGGGGGAGGGAAGAACACTGAAGCTTTCTTT
clone size: .; V gene: TRBV27; D gene: .; J gene: TRBJ1-5; CDR3 protein: CASSPGREYSNQPQHF; CDR3 DNA: TGTGCCAGCAGTCCGGGACGGGAGTATAGCAATCAGCCCCAGCATTTT
clone size: .; V gene: TRBV15; D gene: .; J gene: TRBJ2-7; CDR3 protein: CATSTRDRGSYEQYF; CDR3 DNA: TGTGCCACCAGCACGCGTGACAGAGGCTCCTACGAGCAGTACTTC
clone size: few; V gene: TRBV6-1; D gene: .; J gene: TRBJ2-2; CDR3 protein: CASSDRGRATGELFF; CDR3 DNA: TGTGCCAGCAGTGATAGGGGCAGGGCCACCGGGGAGCTGTTTTTT
clone size: .; V gene: TRBV29-1; D gene: TRBD1; J gene: TRBJ2-3; CDR3 protein: CSVEPGQGAFRGADTQYF; CDR3 DNA: TGCAGCGTTGAACCCGGACAGGGGGCGTTCAGGGGAGCAGATACGCAGTATTTT
clone size: .; V gene: TRBV5-1; D gene: .; J gene: TRBJ2-3; CDR3 protein: CASSLESTQSTDTQYF; CDR3 DNA: TGCGCCAGCAGCTTGGAGTCCACCCAGAGCACAGATACGCAGTATTTT
clone size: .; V gene: TRBV3-1/TRBV3-2; D gene: .; J gene: TRBJ1-2; CDR3 protein: CASSQGVGGHRDGYTF; CDR3 DNA: TGTGCCAGCAGCCAAGGAGTCGGGGGGCATCGGGATGGCTACACCTTC
clone size: .; V gene: TRBV7-6; D gene: .; J gene: TRBJ1-4; CDR3 protein: CASSSNQGTRLFF; CDR3 DNA: TGTGCCAGCAGCTCAAATCAGGGGACACGACTGTTTTTT
clone size: .; V gene: TRBV5-4; D gene: .; J gene: TRBJ1-1; CDR3 protein: CASSLGTSNTEAFF; CDR3 DNA: TGTGCCAGCAGCTTGGGGACATCGAACACTGAAGCTTTCTTT
clone size: .; V gene: TRBV30; D gene: TRBD2; J gene: TRBJ2-2; CDR3 protein: CAWSVLSGRVRTGELFF; CDR3 DNA: TGTGCCTGGAGTGTACTTAGCGGGAGGGTGAGAACCGGGGAGCTGTTTTTT
clone size: .; V gene: TRBV6-5; D gene: .; J gene: TRBJ2-1; CDR3 protein: CASSYFAGLGEQFF; CDR3 DNA: TGTGCCAGCAGTTACTTTGCGGGTTTGGGAGAGCAGTTCTTC
clone size: .; V gene: TRBV3-1/TRBV3-2; D gene: .; J gene: TRBJ1-5; CDR3 protein: CASSQSGASQPQHF; CDR3 DNA: TGTGCCAGCAGCCAGTCAGGGGCGAGTCAGCCCCAGCATTTT
clone size: .; V gene: TRBV28; D gene: TRBD1; J gene: TRBJ1-2; CDR3 protein: CASSVSPGTGNYGYTF; CDR3 DNA: TGTGCCAGCAGCGTAAGTCCCGGGACAGGGAACTATGGCTACACCTTC
clone size: .; V gene: TRBV9; D gene: .; J gene: TRBJ2-1; CDR3 protein: CASSPSWSRSSYNEQFF; CDR3 DNA: TGTGCCAGCAGCCCCTCGTGGTCACGGAGTAGTTACAATGAGCAGTTCTTC
clone size: once; V gene: TRBV5-4; D gene: TRBD1; J gene: TRBJ1-5; CDR3 protein: CASSQGTGYNQPQHF; CDR3 DNA: TGTGCCAGCAGCCAGGGGACAGGCTATAATCAGCCCCAGCATTTT
clone size: .; V gene: TRBV30; D gene: .; J gene: TRBJ1-3; CDR3 protein: CAVRSSGNTIYF; CDR3 DNA: TGTGCCGTGAGGAGCTCTGGAAACACCATATATTTT
clone size: .; V gene: TRBV12-3/TRBV12-4; D gene: .; J gene: TRBJ1-2; CDR3 protein: CASSLKGDGYTF; CDR3 DNA: TGTGCCAGCAGTTTAAAGGGGGATGGCTACACCTTC
clone size: .; V gene: TRBV2; D gene: .; J gene: TRBJ1-6; CDR3 protein: CASSYLLGAHNSPLHF; CDR3 DNA: TGTGCCAGCAGTTATCTCTTGGGGGCGCATAATTCACCCCTCCACTTT
clone size: .; V gene: TRBV11-2; D gene: .; J gene: TRBJ1-2; CDR3 protein: CASSTFPGSGGYTF; CDR3 DNA: TGTGCCAGCAGCACATTCCCCGGTTCAGGCGGCTACACCTTC
clone size: .; V gene: TRBV5-1; D gene: .; J gene: TRBJ2-1; CDR3 protein: CASSLRGSGQYSYNEQFF; CDR3 DNA: TGCGCCAGCAGCTTGAGGGGTAGCGGCCAATACTCCTACAATGAGCAGTTCTTC
clone size: .; V gene: TRBV28; D gene: TRBD2; J gene: TRBJ2-3; CDR3 protein: CASSSSGGAGDTQYF; CDR3 DNA: TGTGCCAGCAGTTCTAGCGGGGGGGCCGGAGATACGCAGTATTTT
clone size: .; V gene: TRBV4-1; D gene: .; J gene: TRBJ2-3; CDR3 protein: CASSHPRHTFTDTQYF; CDR3 DNA: TGCGCCAGCAGCCACCCCCGTCACACCTTCACAGATACGCAGTATTTT
clone size: .; V gene: TRBV28; D gene: TRBD1; J gene: TRBJ1-1; CDR3 protein: CASNRGWTEAFF; CDR3 DNA: TGTGCCAGTAACAGGGGGTGGACTGAAGCTTTCTTT
clone size: .; V gene: TRBV15; D gene: TRBD2; J gene: TRBJ2-1; CDR3 protein: CATSRERGLADEQFF; CDR3 DNA: TGTGCCACCAGCAGAGAGAGGGGACTAGCCGATGAGCAGTTCTTC
clone size: .; V gene: TRBV28; D gene: .; J gene: TRBJ1-2; CDR3 protein: CASTDSNYGYTF; CDR3 DNA: TGTGCCAGCACCGACAGTAACTATGGCTACACCTTC
clone size: .; V gene: TRBV5-6; D gene: .; J gene: TRBJ1-2; CDR3 protein: CASRPGQTNYGYTF; CDR3 DNA: TGTGCCAGCAGACCCGGACAGACTAACTATGGCTACACCTTC
clone size: .; V gene: TRBV10-1; D gene: TRBD1; J gene: TRBJ2-3; CDR3 protein: CASSSTGLTDTQYF; CDR3 DNA: TGCGCCAGCAGCTCGACAGGGCTGACAGATACGCAGTATTTT
clone size: .; V gene: TRBV3-1/TRBV3-2; D gene: TRBD1; J gene: TRBJ2-5; CDR3 protein: CASSPRTGQETQYF; CDR3 DNA: TGTGCCAGCAGCCCTCGGACAGGTCAAGAGACCCAGTACTTC
clone size: once; V gene: TRBV2; D gene: TRBD1; J gene: TRBJ1-2; CDR3 protein: CASSLDRGVFFNGYTF; CDR3 DNA: TGTGCCAGCAGCTTGGACAGGGGAGTTTTTTTCAATGGCTACACCTTC
clone size: .; V gene: TRBV2; D gene: .; J gene: TRBJ1-2; CDR3 protein: CASSEAQGNGYTF; CDR3 DNA: TGTGCCAGCAGTGAAGCTCAGGGAAATGGCTACACCTTC
clone size: .; V gene: TRBV28; D gene: TRBD2; J gene: TRBJ2-1; CDR3 protein: CASSLISLAASHVGQFF; CDR3 DNA: TGTGCCAGCAGTTTAATCTCGCTAGCGGCATCGCATGTCGGGCAGTTCTTC
clone size: .; V gene: TRBV5-1; D gene: .; J gene: TRBJ2-5; CDR3 protein: CASSLIGDSQETQYF; CDR3 DNA: TGCGCCAGCAGCTTGATAGGGGACTCCCAAGAGACCCAGTACTTC
clone size: once; V gene: TRBV2; D gene: .; J gene: TRBJ2-3; CDR3 protein: CASTKPRGGIDTQYF; CDR3 DNA: TGTGCCAGCACCAAACCTAGAGGAGGTATAGATACGCAGTATTTT
clone size: .; V gene: TRBV29-1; D gene: TRBD1; J gene: TRBJ1-2; CDR3 protein: CSVWSGRGSANYGYTF; CDR3 DNA: TGCAGCGTTTGGTCAGGCAGGGGGAGCGCTAACTATGGCTACACCTTC
clone size: once; V gene: TRBV11-3; D gene: .; J gene: TRBJ2-2; CDR3 protein: CASSSMRAGELFF; CDR3 DNA: TGTGCCAGCAGCTCGATGAGGGCCGGGGAGCTGTTTTTT
clone size: .; V gene: TRBV9; D gene: TRBD2; J gene: TRBJ2-1; CDR3 protein: CASTIASGIYNEQFF; CDR3 DNA: TGTGCCAGCACCATAGCTAGCGGGATATACAATGAGCAGTTCTTC
clone size: .; V gene: TRBV11-3; D gene: .; J gene: TRBJ2-1; CDR3 protein: CASSLDSRGGAANEQFF; CDR3 DNA: TGTGCCAGCAGCTTAGATTCCAGAGGGGGAGCCGCCAATGAGCAGTTCTTC
clone size: .; V gene: TRBV6-4; D gene: TRBD2; J gene: TRBJ2-2; CDR3 protein: CASSVLAASNTGELFF; CDR3 DNA: TGTGCCAGCAGTGTGCTAGCGGCTTCGAACACCGGGGAGCTGTTTTTT
clone size: .; V gene: TRBV7-9; D gene: .; J gene: TRBJ1-4; CDR3 protein: CASQTRSNEKLFF; CDR3 DNA: TGTGCCAGCCAGACTCGTAGTAATGAAAAACTGTTTTTT
clone size: .; V gene: TRBV3-1/TRBV3-2; D gene: .; J gene: TRBJ1-3; CDR3 protein: CASSQEGQVRGNTIYF; CDR3 DNA: TGTGCCAGCAGCCAAGAGGGGCAGGTCCGTGGAAACACCATATATTTT
clone size: .; V gene: TRBV27; D gene: TRBD2; J gene: TRBJ2-2; CDR3 protein: CASSLSGTNPTGELFF; CDR3 DNA: TGTGCCAGCAGTTTGTCCGGGACTAACCCCACCGGGGAGCTGTTTTTT
clone size: .; V gene: TRBV7-9; D gene: TRBD1; J gene: TRBJ1-4; CDR3 protein: CASSLTGGGEKLFF; CDR3 DNA: TGTGCCAGCAGCTTGACAGGGGGAGGTGAAAAACTGTTTTTT
clone size: .; V gene: TRBV5-1; D gene: TRBD2; J gene: TRBJ2-1; CDR3 protein: CASSSSGDEQFF; CDR3 DNA: TGCGCCAGCAGCTCTAGCGGGGATGAGCAGTTCTTC
clone size: .; V gene: TRBV4-1; D gene: .; J gene: TRBJ1-2; CDR3 protein: CASSQVTQVNYGYTF; CDR3 DNA: TGCGCCAGCAGCCAAGTAACCCAGGTAAACTATGGCTACACCTTC